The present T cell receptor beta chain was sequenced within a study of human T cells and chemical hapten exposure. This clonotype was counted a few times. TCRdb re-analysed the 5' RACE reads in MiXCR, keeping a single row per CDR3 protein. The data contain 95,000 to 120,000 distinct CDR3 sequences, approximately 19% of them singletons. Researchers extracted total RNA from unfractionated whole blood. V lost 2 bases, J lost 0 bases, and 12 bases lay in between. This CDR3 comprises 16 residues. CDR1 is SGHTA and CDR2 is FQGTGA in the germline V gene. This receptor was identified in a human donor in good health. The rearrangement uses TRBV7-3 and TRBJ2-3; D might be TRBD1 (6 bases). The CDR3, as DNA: TGTGCCAGCAGCTTATATCAGACAGGCAGCACAGATACGCAGTATTTT. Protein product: CASSLYQTGSTDTQYF.